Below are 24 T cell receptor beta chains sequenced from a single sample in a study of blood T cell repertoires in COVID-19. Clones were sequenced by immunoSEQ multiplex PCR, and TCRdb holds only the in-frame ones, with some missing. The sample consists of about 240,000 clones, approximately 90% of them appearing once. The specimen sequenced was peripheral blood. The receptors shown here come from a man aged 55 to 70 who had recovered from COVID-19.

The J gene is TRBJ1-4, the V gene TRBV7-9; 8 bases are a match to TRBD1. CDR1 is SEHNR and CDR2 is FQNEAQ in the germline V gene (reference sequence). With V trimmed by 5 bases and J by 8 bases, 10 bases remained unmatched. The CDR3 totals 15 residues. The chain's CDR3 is CASSLGQGHSEKLFF. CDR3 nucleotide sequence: TGTGCCAGCAGCCTCGGACAGGGCCACTCGGAAAAACTGTTTTTT.

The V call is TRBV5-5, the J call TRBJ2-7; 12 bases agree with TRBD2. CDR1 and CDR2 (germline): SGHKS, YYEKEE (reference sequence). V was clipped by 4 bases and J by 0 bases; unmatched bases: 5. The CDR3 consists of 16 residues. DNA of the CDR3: TGTGCCAGCAGCCCCTGGACTAGCGGGGCCTCCTACGAGCAGTACTTC. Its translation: CASSPWTSGASYEQYF.

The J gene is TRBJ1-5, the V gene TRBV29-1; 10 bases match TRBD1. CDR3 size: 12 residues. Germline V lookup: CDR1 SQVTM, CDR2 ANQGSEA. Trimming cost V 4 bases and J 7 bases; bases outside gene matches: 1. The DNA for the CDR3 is TGCAGCGTTGGGACAGGGGGGCAGCCCCAGCATTTT. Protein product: CSVGTGGQPQHF.

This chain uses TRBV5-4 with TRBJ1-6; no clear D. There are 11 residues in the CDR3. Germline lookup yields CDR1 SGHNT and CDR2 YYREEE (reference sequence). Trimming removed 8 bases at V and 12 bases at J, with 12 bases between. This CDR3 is CASAAREPLHF. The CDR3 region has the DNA TGTGCCAGTGCCGCGAGAGAACCCCTCCACTTT.

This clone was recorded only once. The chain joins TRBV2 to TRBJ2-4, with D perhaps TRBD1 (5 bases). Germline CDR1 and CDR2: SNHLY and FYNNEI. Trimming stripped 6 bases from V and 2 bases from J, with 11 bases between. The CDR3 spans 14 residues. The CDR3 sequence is CASRADSPKNIQYF. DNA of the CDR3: TGTGCCAGCAGAGCCGACAGCCCCAAAAACATTCAGTACTTC.

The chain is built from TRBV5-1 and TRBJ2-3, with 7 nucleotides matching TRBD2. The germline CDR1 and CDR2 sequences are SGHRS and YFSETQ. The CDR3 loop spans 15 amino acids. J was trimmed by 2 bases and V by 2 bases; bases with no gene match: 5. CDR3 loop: CASSFSGTTTDTQYF. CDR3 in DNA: TGCGCCAGCAGCTTCTCCGGGACTACCACAGATACGCAGTATTTT.

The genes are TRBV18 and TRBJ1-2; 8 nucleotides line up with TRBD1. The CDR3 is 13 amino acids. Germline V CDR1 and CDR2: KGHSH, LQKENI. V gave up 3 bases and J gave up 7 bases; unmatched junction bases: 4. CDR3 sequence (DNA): TGTGCCAGCTCACCGGGACAGGAGGGTGGCTACACCTTC. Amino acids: CASSPGQEGGYTF.

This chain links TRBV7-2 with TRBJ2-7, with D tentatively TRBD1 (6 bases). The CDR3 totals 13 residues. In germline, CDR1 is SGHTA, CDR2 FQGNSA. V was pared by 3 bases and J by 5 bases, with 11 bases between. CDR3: CASSFGRGDEQYF. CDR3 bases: TGTGCCAGCAGCTTCGGCAGGGGCGACGAGCAGTACTTC.

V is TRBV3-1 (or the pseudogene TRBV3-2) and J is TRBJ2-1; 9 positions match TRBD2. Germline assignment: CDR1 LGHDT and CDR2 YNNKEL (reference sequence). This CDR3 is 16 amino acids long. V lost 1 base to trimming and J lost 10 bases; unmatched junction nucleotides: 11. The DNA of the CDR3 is TGTGCCAGCAGCCAAGGGTCTCGCGGGGGGGCAGGGGAGCAGTTCTTC. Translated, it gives CASSQGSRGGAGEQFF.

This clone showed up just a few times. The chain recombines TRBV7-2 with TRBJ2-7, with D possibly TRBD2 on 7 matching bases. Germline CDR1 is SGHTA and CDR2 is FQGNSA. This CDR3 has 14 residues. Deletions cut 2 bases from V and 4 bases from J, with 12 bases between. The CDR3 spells CASSLRGGRYEQYF. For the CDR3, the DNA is TGTGCCAGCAGCTTAAGGGGGGGAAGGTACGAGCAGTACTTC.

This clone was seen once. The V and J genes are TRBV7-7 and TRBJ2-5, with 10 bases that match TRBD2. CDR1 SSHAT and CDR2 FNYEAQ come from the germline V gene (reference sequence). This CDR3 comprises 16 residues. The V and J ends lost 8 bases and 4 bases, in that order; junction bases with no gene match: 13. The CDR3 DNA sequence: TGTGCCAGCGGGGGGCTAGCGGGGGCTTCGGGAGAGACCCAGTACTTC. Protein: CASGGLAGASGETQYF.

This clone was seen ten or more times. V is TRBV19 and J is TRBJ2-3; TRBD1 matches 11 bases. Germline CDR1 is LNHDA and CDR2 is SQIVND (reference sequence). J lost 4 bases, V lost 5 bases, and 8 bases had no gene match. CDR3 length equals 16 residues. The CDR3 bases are TGTGCCAGTAGTCCTTGGACAGGGGGCTGGGCAGATACGCAGTATTTT. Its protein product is CASSPWTGGWADTQYF.

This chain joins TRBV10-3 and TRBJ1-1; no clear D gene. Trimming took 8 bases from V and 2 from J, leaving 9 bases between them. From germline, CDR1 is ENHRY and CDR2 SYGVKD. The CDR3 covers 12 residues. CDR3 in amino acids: CAIAAGNTEAFF. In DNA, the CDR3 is TGTGCCATCGCTGCCGGTAACACTGAAGCTTTCTTT.

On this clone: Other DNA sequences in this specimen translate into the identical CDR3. The CDR3 spells CASSVGQWNTEAFF. CDR3 DNA: TGTGCCAGCAGCGTAGGACAGTGGAACACTGAAGCTTTCTTT. The chain has TRBV9 and TRBJ1-1; tentative D call: TRBD1 (5 bases). V was clipped by 0 bases and J by 1 base, with 7 bases between them. The CDR3 is made up of 14 amino acids. Germline values: CDR1 SGDLS, CDR2 YYNGEE.

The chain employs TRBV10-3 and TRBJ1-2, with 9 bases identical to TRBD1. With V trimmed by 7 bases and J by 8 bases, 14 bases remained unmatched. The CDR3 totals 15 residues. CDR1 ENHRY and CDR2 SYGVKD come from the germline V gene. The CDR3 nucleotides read TGTGCCATCACCGATGCGCCGGGACAGGGTAGCGGCTACACCTTC. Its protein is CAITDAPGQGSGYTF.

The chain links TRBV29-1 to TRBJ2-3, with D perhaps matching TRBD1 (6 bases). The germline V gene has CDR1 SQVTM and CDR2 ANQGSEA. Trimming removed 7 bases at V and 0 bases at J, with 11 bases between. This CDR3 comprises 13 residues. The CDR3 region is CSAKTGSTDTQYF. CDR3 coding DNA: TGCAGCGCCAAGACAGGAAGCACAGATACGCAGTATTTT.

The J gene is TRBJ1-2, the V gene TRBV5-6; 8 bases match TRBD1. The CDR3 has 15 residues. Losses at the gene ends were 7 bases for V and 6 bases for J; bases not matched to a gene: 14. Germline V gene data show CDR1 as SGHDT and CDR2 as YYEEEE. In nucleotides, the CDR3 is TGTGCCAGCGGTTTGGGGACAGGATATGGGAATGGCTACACCTTC. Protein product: CASGLGTGYGNGYTF.

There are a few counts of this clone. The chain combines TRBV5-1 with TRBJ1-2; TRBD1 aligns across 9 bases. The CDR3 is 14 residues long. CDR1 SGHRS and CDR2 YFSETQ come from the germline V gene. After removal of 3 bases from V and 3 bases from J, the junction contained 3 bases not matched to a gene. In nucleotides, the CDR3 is TGCGCCAGCAGCTACGGACAGGGGTACTATGGCTACACCTTC. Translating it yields CASSYGQGYYGYTF.

The CDR3 DNA follows: TGTGCCAGCAGTGTTGGGGGGGGCCGGACAGATACGCAGTATTTT. Protein sequence: CASSVGGGRTDTQYF. V usage is TRBV5-4 and J usage is TRBJ2-3, with a possible D match to TRBD2 (7 bases). Germline V lookup: CDR1 SGHNT, CDR2 YYREEE (reference sequence). The V end was cut by 5 bases, the J end by 3 bases, with 16 bases between. The CDR3 is 15 amino acids.

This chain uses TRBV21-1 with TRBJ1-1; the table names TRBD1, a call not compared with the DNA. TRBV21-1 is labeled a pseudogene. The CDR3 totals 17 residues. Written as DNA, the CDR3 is TGTGCCAGCAGCAAATGGGCCAACAGGACAATGAACACTGAAGCTTTCTTT. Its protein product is CASSKWANRTMNTEAFF.

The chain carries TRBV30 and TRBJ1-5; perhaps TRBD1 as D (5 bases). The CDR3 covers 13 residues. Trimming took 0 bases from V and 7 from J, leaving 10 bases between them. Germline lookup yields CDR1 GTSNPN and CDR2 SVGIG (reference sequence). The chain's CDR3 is CAWSVRTGQPQHF. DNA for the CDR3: TGTGCCTGGAGTGTACGAACAGGACAGCCCCAGCATTTT.

The CDR3 is CASSVNRGYEQYF. In nucleotides, the CDR3 is TGTGCCAGCAGTGTAAACAGGGGCTACGAGCAGTACTTC. The chain employs TRBV6-4 and TRBJ2-7; the match to TRBD1 covers 7 bases. V lost 4 bases and J lost 3; bases outside the gene matches: 3. The CDR3 sequence is 13 residues long. The germline V gene has CDR1 MRHNA and CDR2 SNTAGT.

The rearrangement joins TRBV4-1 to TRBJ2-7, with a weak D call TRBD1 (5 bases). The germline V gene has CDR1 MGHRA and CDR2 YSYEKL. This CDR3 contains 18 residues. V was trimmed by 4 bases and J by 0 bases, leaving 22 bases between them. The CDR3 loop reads CASSRPRLRTLSSYEQYF. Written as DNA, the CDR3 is TGCGCCAGCAGCCGACCTCGGCTTAGGACACTGAGCTCCTACGAGCAGTACTTC.

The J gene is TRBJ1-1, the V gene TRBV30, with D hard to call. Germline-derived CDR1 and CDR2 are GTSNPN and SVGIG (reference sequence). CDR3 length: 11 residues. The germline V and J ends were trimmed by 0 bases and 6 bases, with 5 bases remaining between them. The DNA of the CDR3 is TGTGCCTGGAGTGTAGCCGCTGAAGCTTTCTTT. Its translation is CAWSVAAEAFF.